A single T cell receptor beta chain is shown here with its context. This receptor's antigen is unknown. No qualities accompany the bases; no much larger clone lies one base away. The library relied on the immunoSEQ multiplex PCR assay. For the multiplex PCR, a mixture combining 60 forward primers for TCR Vbeta segments and 13 reverse primers for TCR Jbeta segments was used. A multiplex PCR assay on genomic DNA amplified the CDR3 region of rearranged TCR beta genes. The Illumina HiSeq System was used to sequence the amplified TCR beta libraries as 87-base-pair reads. The study's processing was this. In a later analysis, 80 million or so unique TCR beta chains were counted across the 500 to 850 repertoires, and roughly 9.9 million of these chains were shared by at least two donors. A nearest-neighbor algorithm error-corrected the raw reads and collapsed the reads into unique sequences, merging closely related sequences to remove PCR and sequencing errors. CDR3 sequences were aligned to IMGT reference sequences to assign V, D and J gene segments. For a sequence to be retained, at least a six-nucleotide match to both a V gene segment and a J gene segment was required. A rearrangement was called productive if the CDR3 had no stop codons and remained in frame with V and J, and every other rearrangement was called non-productive. CDR3 was defined according to IMGT convention as the region running from the second conserved V-encoded cysteine to the conserved J-encoded phenylalanine. In an earlier analysis of roughly 610 of the donors, sequences lacking an unambiguous match to a single V gene segment were excluded. An earlier analysis of under 750 of the donors called V segments functional above 56.7% productive rearrangements and segregating when the between-donor standard deviation exceeded 5%. A statistical classification framework was built to diagnose cytomegalovirus status from the catalog of TCR beta chain sequences. A later analysis assigned V and J genes by comparing TCR nucleotide sequences with IMGT/GENE-DB human TR gene sequences. In a later analysis, CDR3 sequences and most-parsimonious VDJ recombination scenarios were assigned using the TCRdist pipeline. In a later analysis, every TCR beta chain was defined by the combination of its CDR3 amino acid sequence and its V-gene family, and reads without a unique V-gene family were dropped. To address suspected cross-contamination and a sequencing artifact, a later analysis removed a few hundred highly shared, low-generation-probability nucleotide sequences. In a later analysis, a clonal expansion index was calculated for each public chain from normalized within-repertoire ranks of inferred template counts. A later analysis computed generation probabilities with a VDJ recombination model fitted to out-of-frame rearrangements, and checked the results against IGoR. Hypergeometric tests were used in a later analysis to score TCR-TCR, TCR-HLA and TCR-CMV co-occurrence, with a repertoire-size bias correction applied to the TCR pairs. A later analysis estimated false discovery rates by permuting HLA or CMV assignments 20 times. In a later analysis, co-occurring TCRs were grouped with DBSCAN, and TCRdist sequence similarity was added when clustering was performed within HLA-allele-positive subsets. Repertoires with fewer than 30,000 or more than 120,000 public chains were left out of co-occurrence clustering, as were five repertoires with anomalous nucleotide sharing. The table comes from immuneACCESS by way of TCRdb, which keeps in-frame sequences with V and J called. Part of the clones is missing from these tables; in studies checked, under half for an unresolved V gene and the rest for unknown reasons. The DNA was the basis for D and trimming; V, J and clone size are from that table. The sample table lists over 150,000 clones, about 80% of them with a count of one. The top ten clonotypes cover around 1.5% of the sample.

The cohort consisted of approximately 670 healthy bone marrow donors. At the time of sampling, every cohort member was nominally healthy, though immune exposures that went unrecorded were likely present. The donor tested CMV seropositive and was one of the 289 seropositive cohort members. A peripheral blood sample was collected from each donor, and TCR beta sequencing was performed on peripheral blood mononuclear cells. The Qiagen DNeasy Blood Extraction Kit was used to extract genomic DNA from the blood cell samples. The data belong to a study of cytomegalovirus exposure and HLA in healthy donors (dated by TCRdb to 2017 to 2019). About the study as a whole: An earlier analysis of approximately 600 of the donors reported 250 to 300 Gb of sequence data and 117 million unique TCR beta sequences from 150 million to 200 million T cells. About 280 gigabases of sequencing data and 80 million or so unique TCR sequences were included in an early release covering under 650 HLA-typed donors. The genetic ancestry cluster associated with self-reported Caucasian donors included over 80% of the approximately 430 genotyped donors. The study was designed to test whether signatures of past pathogen exposure could be identified by cataloging public T cell receptors. The T cell repertoires of 666 subjects were profiled by immunosequencing and related to cytomegalovirus serostatus. In addition to the first cohort of 666 subjects, a separate validation cohort of 120 different subjects was used. High-throughput TCR immunosequencing, statistical association of individual TCRs with disease status, and machine learning were combined to predict cytomegalovirus infection status. A later analysis re-examined previously published TCR beta repertoires from about 670 donors and added high-resolution HLA genotyping to investigate patterns of TCR occurrence. Rather than drawing on any new phenotypic data, the later analysis identified candidate immune exposures from TCR beta sequences and the way those sequences occurred across donors. An earlier analysis of approximately 580 of the donors used high-throughput TCR beta sequencing to judge whether each TCR beta V gene segment behaved as functional or pseudogenic. Donor age, sex, ethnicity and CMV serostatus were compiled together with the repertoire data. Genome-wide SNP genotypes for about 65% of the roughly 670 donors were used in a later genetic analysis, which treated that subset as a discovery cohort. Every repertoire in the discovery cohort had been generated on one and the same sequencing platform. Both class I and class II loci were covered by HLA typing, at four-digit resolution. Typing coverage differed by locus: A, B, C, DRB1 and DQB1 were typed in about 620-630 donors, DQA1 in around 500, DPA1 in around 580, and DPB1 in 400 to 480. Several DR-DQ haplotypes were treated as single units for association and clustering because of strong linkage in the cohort. On average, around 240,000 unique TCR beta nucleotide sequences were sequenced per donor among 398 genotyped donors of the cohort, with 15% to 20% of those sequences being non-productive. Study-level results and caveats: The presence/absence analyses assumed that sequencing depth was roughly uniform across donors, and that assumption may not be true. In an earlier analysis of approximately 590 of the donors, most TCR beta V segments were observed in productive rearrangements about 87% or about 30% of the time, broadly matching IMGT annotations. A further reported finding was that TCR beta sequences accurately predicted the HLA-A and HLA-B alleles for most subjects in the first cohort. Because some donors lacked HLA typing at each locus, the association tests relied only on the typed subset. Assigning TCR associations to individual alleles was difficult when HLA alleles, especially DR and DQ, strongly co-occurred. The only immune exposure information available for the cohort was CMV serostatus. Some IMGT-functional V segments, including TRBV6-2 and TRBV6-3, could not be distinguished by the 87-base-pair reads and were therefore excluded. A few of the identified cytomegalovirus-associated TCR beta chains were confirmed in vitro to be specific for cytomegalovirus antigens. In this cohort, only TCR beta chains were sequenced, and detectable features were limited by the absence of alpha or paired-chain data. Correlated functional status among segregating V segments might be attributable to linkage disequilibrium, but an unknown experimental factor could not be ruled out. According to a later analysis, most CMV-associated TCR beta chains appeared to be HLA-restricted, and the HLA associations seemed to be driven largely by CMV exposure. At a false discovery rate of 0.05, a later analysis linked fewer than 20,000 TCR beta sequences to specific HLA alleles. According to the authors, the approach could potentially be generalized to other disease states and immunological phenotypes. While some public TCRs were present in many individuals, most TCR sequences turned up only very rarely across donors. The classifier was reported to diagnose cytomegalovirus status with high specificity and sensitivity in both the original and validation cohorts. In a later analysis, the rate of TCR association differed among HLA loci, with DRB1 alleles having the most associated TCRs and HLA-C alleles having the fewest. V-gene and J-gene trimming of TCR beta chains was associated with a missense DCLRE1C variant in a later genetic analysis, and the association was replicated in an independent cohort. The study gave a list of under 200 TCR beta chains associated with cytomegalovirus. Because counts were too low, roughly 16 rarely observed V segments, including chromosome 9 orphons, were left out of the earlier analysis of 500 to 650 of the donors. A cluster of highly shared sequence variants was judged likely to be a technical artifact of the sequencing pipeline. A later analysis found that HLA-associated TCR beta chains were more clonally expanded and had lower generation probabilities than equally common non-associated chains. Several of the top co-occurrence clusters appeared to be linked to parvovirus B19, influenza, CMV and Epstein-Barr virus, according to a later analysis. In a later genetic analysis, fewer N-insertions in productive TCRs were reported among donors in an Asian-associated ancestry cluster than the roughly 640-donor mean.

From the germline V gene (reference sequence), CDR1 is GTSNPN and CDR2 is SVGIG. Taken from cysteine to phenylalanine, the CDR3 has 17 residues. Only the CDR3 DNA stays, 51 bases, in frame from base 1. At the junction V is shortened by 0 bases and J by 4 bases; bases outside the gene matches: 12. The specimen sequenced was PBMCs. The chain is encoded by TRBV30 joined to TRBJ2-1, with 7 junctional bases fitting TRBD1. The receptor was derived from a woman aged 25 to 39 in good health and CMV-seropositive. CDR3 sequence: CAWSVEQGPSTYNEQFF. The bases are TGTGCCTGGAGTGTAGAACAGGGGCCCTCCACTTACAATGAGCAGTTCTTC.